Given below is one T cell receptor beta chain in context. Antigen unknown. Donors were all healthy Caucasians. The entry originates in a study of identical twins. The study, taken as a whole, reports: Fewer insertions were carried by abundant cord blood beta clonotypes, but none was seen in memory repertoires.

Template switching (which added a universal primer site) was used, and cDNA carried unique molecular identifiers. In TCRdb, the 5' RACE reads were re-called with MiXCR into one record per CDR3 protein. Counted here are approximately 630,000 distinct CDR3 sequences, just over 7% occurring once; the ten biggest clones make up about 1.6%. The V gene's germline CDR1 is SGDLS and CDR2 YYNGEE. Trimming removed 3 bases from V and 7 bases from J, with 14 bases in between. The CDR3 loop spans 14 amino acids. Separately, the same data were catalogued under a study of yellow fever vaccine responses in identical twins.

The rearrangement joins TRBV9 to TRBJ2-1, with D maybe TRBD2 (6 bases). This receptor was identified in a woman under 30 in good health. The sequenced sample was PBMCs. CDR3 in amino acids: CASSARRDWNEQFF. In DNA form, the CDR3 reads TGTGCCAGCAGCGCCCGACGGGACTGGAATGAGCAGTTCTTC.